This T cell receptor beta chain was recovered during a study of cytotoxic CD8 clonotypes in ibrutinib-treated CLL. Study outcomes and limitations: Sustained-remission patients were sampled at one set of times and progressing patients at different ones.

PBMCs that had been cryopreserved were the source of 1.5 to 2 micrograms of genomic DNA for TCR beta libraries. The data were produced by immunoSEQ multiplex PCR, yet TCRdb's version contains in-frame clones alone and is incomplete. Of more than 75,000 clones listed, 60% to 80% are singletons. As to this clone: Its antigen is still unknown.

This CDR3 region has 14 residues. Trimming took 4 bases from V and 2 from J, leaving 11 bases between them. Germline CDR1 reads LNHDA; CDR2 reads SQIVND (reference sequence). The source material was PBMCs, sampled after 24 months of ibrutinib treatment. This clonotype was obtained from a human donor with chronic lymphocytic leukemia. The chain couples TRBV19 to TRBJ1-1; D remains ambiguous. The CDR3 DNA follows: TGTGCCAGTAGTAGGAGAGAACCAAACACTGAAGCTTTCTTT. Encoded protein: CASSRREPNTEAFF.